Here is one T cell receptor beta chain with its context. Its specificity is not known. MiXCR was run by TCRdb on the 5' RACE reads, yielding one entry per CDR3 protein. The sample lists hundreds of thousands of distinct CDR3 sequences, under 30% occurring once. V trimming: 6 bases; J trimming: 4 bases; junction bases outside the gene matches: 7. The CDR3 is 16 amino acids. Germline V gives CDR1 DFQATT, CDR2 SNEGSKA (reference sequence). These data come from a study of CD8 T cells in ankylosing spondylitis. Study-wide results and caveats: Disease-associated clonotypes exhibited CD8+ identity and were relatively infrequent in peripheral blood. Both synovial fluid and blood in reactive arthritis had previously been reported to carry some motif variants. According to the report, clones linked to the disease were significantly enriched in matched synovial fluid samples taken from ankylosing spondylitis patients.

The sequence came from a male donor with ankylosing spondylitis or in good health (not recorded which). What was sequenced was blood, either unsorted or a sorted T cell fraction (not recorded which). The chain couples TRBV20-1 to TRBJ2-3, with 16 bases aligning to TRBD2. CDR3 sequence: CSAETGTSGRADTQYF. CDR3 coding DNA: TGCAGTGCAGAGACCGGGACTAGCGGGAGGGCAGATACGCAGTATTTT.